This TCR beta chain emerged from a study of cytomegalovirus exposure and HLA in healthy donors. Turning to the study itself: In an early release, HLA-typed donors contributed tens of millions of unique TCR sequences.

This clone was seen just once. Researchers ran the PCR with 60 Vbeta and 13 Jbeta primers. Produced via immunoSEQ multiplex PCR; TCRdb's table is partial and in-frame only. The profile shows some 180,000 clones, approximately 80% of them singletons. Material: PBMCs. The source is a woman under 30 in good health and CMV-seronegative.

The CDR3 nucleotides read TGCGCCACGGGGGGGGACCTTCCCTCCTACGAGCAGTACGTC. This translates into CATGGDLPSYEQYV. The rearrangement uses TRBV10-2 and TRBJ2-7, with 8 bases identical to TRBD2. The germline V gene has CDR1 WSHSY and CDR2 SAAADI. There are 14 residues in the CDR3. Unmatched junction bases numbered 8, after V lost 10 bases and J lost 0 bases.